The rows below give T cell receptor beta chains drawn from one sample of a study of blood T cell repertoires in COVID-19. Assay used: immunoSEQ multiplex PCR; TCRdb lists only in-frame clones, some missing. This table has about 250,000 clones, 75% to 90% appearing once. The sequenced material came from peripheral blood. The origin of the receptors is a young man with acute or convalescent COVID-19. Both conserved end residues are part of each CDR3. The D gene is left open where the match is weak. Rows give clone size only sometimes, using once, few, many, or a class for an expanded clone.

cdr3_aa cdr3_nt j_call d_call v_call clone_size
CASSLSGRRKANYGYTF TGTGCCAGCTCCCTCTCGGGGAGACGAAAGGCTAACTATGGCTACACCTTC TRBJ1-2 NA TRBV18 NA
CASLGLMNTEAFF TGTGCCAGCCTGGGGCTGATGAACACTGAAGCTTTCTTT TRBJ1-1 NA TRBV7-6 NA
CASSTGSPNYGYTF TGTGCCAGCAGCACAGGGTCCCCTAACTATGGCTACACCTTC TRBJ1-2 NA TRBV6-5 NA
CASSPGPYGMSNEQFF TGCGCCAGCAGCCCAGGCCCGTACGGGATGTCAAATGAGCAGTTCTTC TRBJ2-1 NA TRBV5-1 NA
CASSLDGRAVTDTQYF TGTGCCAGCAGCTTGGACGGGAGGGCCGTCACAGATACGCAGTATTTT TRBJ2-3 TRBD2 TRBV5-8 NA
CATSSFADSNYGYTF TGTGCCACCAGTTCATTTGCGGACAGCAACTATGGCTACACCTTC TRBJ1-2 NA TRBV15 few
CASSVTSGRLDTQYF TGTGCCAGCAGCGTAACTAGCGGGAGATTGGATACGCAGTATTTT TRBJ2-3 TRBD2 TRBV7-9 NA
CASSLQGSYEQYF TGTGCCAGCAGTTTACAGGGTTCCTACGAGCAGTACTTC TRBJ2-7 NA TRBV28 NA
CASTPDGEGSQFSYGYTF TGTGCCAGTACCCCGGACGGGGAAGGTTCCCAGTTTAGCTATGGCTACACCTTC TRBJ1-2 NA TRBV19 once
CASSQDMGRHQPQHF TGTGCCAGCAGCCAAGATATGGGGCGTCATCAGCCCCAGCATTTT TRBJ1-5 NA TRBV4-2 NA
CASSDPGQGKYTGELFF TGTGCCAGCAGCGACCCCGGACAGGGGAAGTACACCGGGGAGCTGTTTTTT TRBJ2-2 TRBD1 TRBV5-6 NA
CASSPLGTGGGEQFF TGTGCCAGCAGCCCCCTAGGGACAGGAGGGGGTGAGCAGTTCTTC TRBJ2-1 TRBD1 TRBV7-3 NA
CASSPPGSTRPNEQFF TGTGCCAGCAGCCCCCCGGGGTCAACCCGACCCAATGAGCAGTTCTTC TRBJ2-1 NA TRBV7-9 NA
CASSSHRAWNTEAFF TGTGCCAGCAGCTCCCACAGGGCCTGGAACACTGAAGCTTTCTTT TRBJ1-1 NA TRBV7-9 NA
CASSAGQGVYNEQFF TGTGCCAGCAGCGCCGGACAGGGGGTTTACAATGAGCAGTTCTTC TRBJ2-1 TRBD1 TRBV9 NA
CASSSGQSSGNTIYF TGTGCCAGCAGTTCCGGACAGAGCTCTGGAAACACCATATATTTT TRBJ1-3 NA TRBV28 NA
CASSTGDRDPSLHF TGCGCCAGCAGTACGGGGGACAGGGACCCGTCCCTCCACTTT TRBJ1-6 TRBD1 TRBV10-2 NA
CASSGTGTGSEKLFF TGTGCCAGCAGTGGCACCGGGACAGGTAGTGAAAAACTGTTTTTT TRBJ1-4 TRBD1 TRBV28 NA
CASSPYREGLDTQYF TGTGCCAGCAGTCCTTACCGGGAAGGTTTAGATACGCAGTATTTT TRBJ2-3 NA TRBV28 NA
CASSGGANTEAFF TGTGCCAGCAGTGGGGGAGCCAACACTGAAGCTTTCTTT TRBJ1-1 NA TRBV2 NA
CASSLGTGGSQQYF TGTGCCAGCAGCTTGGGGACAGGGGGCTCTCAGCAGTACTTC TRBJ2-7 TRBD1 TRBV7-3 NA
CASSDGGFIETQYF TGTGCCAGCAGTGATGGGGGGTTCATAGAGACCCAGTACTTC TRBJ2-5 NA TRBV6-1 NA
CASRADGNTIYF TGTGCCAGCAGGGCTGACGGGAACACCATATATTTT TRBJ1-3 NA TRBV2 NA
CASSIKGVVDTEAFF TGCGCCAGCAGCATCAAGGGGGTTGTGGACACTGAAGCTTTCTTT TRBJ1-1 NA TRBV5-1 once
CAWSVTGNNSPLHF TGTGCCTGGAGTGTGACAGGGAATAATTCACCCCTCCACTTT TRBJ1-6 TRBD1 TRBV30 NA
CASSFSRTTIGTEAFF TGTGCCAGCAGCTTCTCACGGACTACCATTGGGACTGAAGCTTTCTTT TRBJ1-1 NA TRBV7-3 NA
CASSQGANTQYF TGTGCCAGCAGCCAAGGGGCGAATACGCAGTATTTT TRBJ2-3 NA TRBV3-1/TRBV3-2 NA
CASSLPTGTSPLHF TGTGCCAGCAGCTTGCCGACAGGTACTTCACCCCTCCACTTT TRBJ1-6 NA TRBV5-4 NA
CASAREGDQPQHF TGCGCCAGCGCCCGGGAGGGGGATCAGCCCCAGCATTTT TRBJ1-5 NA TRBV5-1 NA
CASSSTHEQETQYF TGTGCCAGCAGCTCTACTCATGAACAAGAGACCCAGTACTTC TRBJ2-5 NA TRBV7-3 NA
CASSRQDRGSPLHF TGTGCCAGCAGCCGACAGGATCGGGGCTCACCCCTCCACTTT TRBJ1-6 NA TRBV11-2 NA
CASSTSGFAYEQYF TGTGCCAGCTCGACTAGCGGGTTTGCCTACGAGCAGTACTTC TRBJ2-7 TRBD2 TRBV6-6 NA
CASLAPNTGELFF TGTGCCAGCCTAGCCCCGAACACCGGGGAGCTGTTTTTT TRBJ2-2 NA TRBV6-6 NA
CASSLQTSFSTDTQYF TGTGCCAGCAGCCTACAAACTAGTTTCTCTACAGATACGCAGTATTTT TRBJ2-3 NA TRBV5-5 once
CASSGQSNQPQHF TGTGCCAGCAGTGGACAGAGCAATCAGCCCCAGCATTTT TRBJ1-5 NA TRBV2 NA
CASSLDPGTGFERNTEAFF TGCGCCAGCAGCTTGGATCCCGGGACAGGGTTTGAAAGAAACACTGAAGCTTTCTTT TRBJ1-1 TRBD1 TRBV5-1 NA
CASSLVPLRGFVNEQFF TGCGCCAGCAGCTTGGTTCCTCTCCGGGGATTTGTAAATGAGCAGTTCTTC TRBJ2-1 NA TRBV5-1 NA
CASSYRGIPYEQYF TGTGCCAGCAGTTACCGGGGGATTCCGTACGAGCAGTACTTC TRBJ2-7 NA TRBV6-6 NA
CASRFDRLTGELFF TGTGCCAGTAGATTTGACAGACTCACCGGGGAGCTGTTTTTT TRBJ2-2 NA TRBV19 NA
CASSLGGGGPYNEQFF TGTGCCAGCAGTTTGGGTGGTGGGGGCCCCTACAATGAGCAGTTCTTC TRBJ2-1 NA TRBV5-4 NA
CASGLGSGQMNTEAFF TGTGCTAGTGGTTTGGGTTCGGGACAGATGAACACTGAAGCTTTCTTT TRBJ1-1 TRBD1 TRBV12-5 NA
CASSQAVTSGGGKQFF TGTGCCAGCAGCCAAGCGGTTACTAGCGGGGGGGGTAAGCAGTTCTTC TRBJ2-1 TRBD2 TRBV3-1/TRBV3-2 NA
CASTGRDEKLFF TGTGCCAGTACAGGGAGGGATGAAAAACTGTTTTTT TRBJ1-4 NA TRBV7-9 NA
CASSWAQVQFF TGTGCCAGCAGTTGGGCTCAAGTGCAGTTCTTC TRBJ2-1 NA TRBV27 NA
CASSLRGANYGYTF TGCGCCAGCAGTTTGCGGGGAGCTAACTATGGCTACACCTTC TRBJ1-2 NA TRBV5-1 NA
CASFLGGARTYEQYF TGTGCCAGCTTCCTCGGTGGGGCGCGAACCTACGAGCAGTACTTC TRBJ2-7 NA TRBV6-5 NA
CAWAGLNTEAFF TGTGCCTGGGCAGGGCTTAACACTGAAGCTTTCTTT TRBJ1-1 NA TRBV30 NA
CASSFDSNEQFF TGTGCCAGCAGCTTCGACAGTAATGAGCAGTTCTTC TRBJ2-1 NA TRBV11-2 NA
CASSYPPGEKLFF TGTGCCAGCAGTTACCCGCCAGGCGAAAAACTGTTTTTT TRBJ1-4 NA TRBV6-6 NA